The present entry profiles one TCR beta chain with its context. Antigen specificity is unknown. These data are taken from a study of cytomegalovirus exposure and HLA in healthy donors. Germline CDR1 is LNHDA and CDR2 is SQIVND (reference sequence). The CDR3 runs to 19 residues. V lost 7 bases to trimming and J lost 0 bases; unmatched junction nucleotides: 14. Whole-study findings and limits: Reported findings show TCR beta sequences accurately forecast HLA-A and HLA-B alleles in most subjects. Later analysis suggested most CMV-associated TCR beta chains were HLA-restricted.

The PCR had 60 Vbeta and 13 Jbeta primers. Repertoires were generated with immunoSEQ multiplex PCR, while TCRdb's copy carries only in-frame clones and drops some. The table for this sample gives some 62,000 clones. This sequence joins TRBV19 and TRBJ2-2; 10 bases line up with TRBD1. The sample comprised PBMCs. This sequence was found in a man younger than 45 in good health and CMV-seropositive. The CDR3 bases are TGTGCCAGTACCGAGACAGGGGGCCTCATATTCGCGAACACCGGGGAGCTGTTTTTT. Amino acids: CASTETGGLIFANTGELFF.